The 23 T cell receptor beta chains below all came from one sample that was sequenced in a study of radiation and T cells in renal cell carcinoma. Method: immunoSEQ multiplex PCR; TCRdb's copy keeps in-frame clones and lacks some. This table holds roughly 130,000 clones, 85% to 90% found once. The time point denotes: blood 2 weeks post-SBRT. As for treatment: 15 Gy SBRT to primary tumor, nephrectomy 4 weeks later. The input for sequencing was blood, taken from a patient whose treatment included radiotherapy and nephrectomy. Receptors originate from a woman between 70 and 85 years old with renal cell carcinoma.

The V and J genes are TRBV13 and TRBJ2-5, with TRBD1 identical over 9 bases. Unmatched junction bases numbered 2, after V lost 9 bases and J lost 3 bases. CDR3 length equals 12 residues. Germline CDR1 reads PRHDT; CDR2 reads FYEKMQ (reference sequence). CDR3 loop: CASRTGEETQYF. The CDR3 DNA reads TGTGCCAGTAGGACAGGGGAAGAGACCCAGTACTTC.

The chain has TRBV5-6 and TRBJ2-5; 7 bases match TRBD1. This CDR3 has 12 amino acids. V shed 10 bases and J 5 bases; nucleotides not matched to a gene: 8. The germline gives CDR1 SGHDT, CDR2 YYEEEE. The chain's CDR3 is CASQGSRETQYF. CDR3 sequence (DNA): TGTGCCTCACAGGGGTCTCGGGAGACCCAGTACTTC. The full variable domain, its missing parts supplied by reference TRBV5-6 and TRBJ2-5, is DAGVTQSPTHLIKTRGQQVTLRCSPKSGHDTVSWYQQALGQGPQFIFQYYEEEERQRGNFPDRFSGHQFPNYSSELNVNALLLGDSALYLCASQGSRETQYFGPGTRLLVL.

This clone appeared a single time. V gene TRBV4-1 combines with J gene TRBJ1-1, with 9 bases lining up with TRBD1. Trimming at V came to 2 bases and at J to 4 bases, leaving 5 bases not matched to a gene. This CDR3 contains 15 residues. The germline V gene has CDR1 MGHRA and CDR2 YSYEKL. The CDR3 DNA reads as TGCGCCAGCAGCCAAACCGACAGGGGGTCCACTGAAGCTTTCTTT. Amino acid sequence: CASSQTDRGSTEAFF.

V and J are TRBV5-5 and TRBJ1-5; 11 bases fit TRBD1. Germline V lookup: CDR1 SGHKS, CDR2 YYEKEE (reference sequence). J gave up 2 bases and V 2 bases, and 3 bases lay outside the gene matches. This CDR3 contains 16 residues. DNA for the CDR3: TGTGCCAGCAGCTTAGGACAGGGGGCCGGCAATCAGCCCCAGCATTTT. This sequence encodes CASSLGQGAGNQPQHF.

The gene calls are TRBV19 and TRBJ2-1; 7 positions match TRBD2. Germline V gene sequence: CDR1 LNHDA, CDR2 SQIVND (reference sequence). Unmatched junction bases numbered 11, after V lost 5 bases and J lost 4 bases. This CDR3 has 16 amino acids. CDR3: CASSLRASGLYNEQFF. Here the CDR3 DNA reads TGTGCCAGTAGTCTTCGGGCTAGCGGTTTGTACAATGAGCAGTTCTTC.

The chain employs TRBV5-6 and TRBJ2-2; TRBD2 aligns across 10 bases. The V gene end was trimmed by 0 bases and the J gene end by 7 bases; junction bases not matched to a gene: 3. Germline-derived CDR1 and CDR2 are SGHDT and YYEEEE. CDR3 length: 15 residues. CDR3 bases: TGTGCCAGCAGCTTGGGACTAGCGGGCAACGGGGAGCTGTTTTTT. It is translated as CASSLGLAGNGELFF. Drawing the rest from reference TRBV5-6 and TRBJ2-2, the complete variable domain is DAGVTQSPTHLIKTRGQQVTLRCSPKSGHDTVSWYQQALGQGPQFIFQYYEEEERQRGNFPDRFSGHQFPNYSSELNVNALLLGDSALYLCASSLGLAGNGELFFGEGSRLTVL.

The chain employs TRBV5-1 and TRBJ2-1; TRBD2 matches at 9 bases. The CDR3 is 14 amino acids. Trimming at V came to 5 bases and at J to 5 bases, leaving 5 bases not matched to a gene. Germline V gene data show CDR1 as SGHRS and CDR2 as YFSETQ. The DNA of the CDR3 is TGCGCCAGCAGGAGGTTAGCGGGGGACAATGAGCAGTTCTTC. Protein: CASRRLAGDNEQFF.

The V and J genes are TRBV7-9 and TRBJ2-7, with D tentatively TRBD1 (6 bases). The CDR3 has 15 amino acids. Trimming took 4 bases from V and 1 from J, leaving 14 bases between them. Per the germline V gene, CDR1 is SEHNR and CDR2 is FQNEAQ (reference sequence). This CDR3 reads CASSSPRTVSYEQYF. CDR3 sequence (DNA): TGTGCCAGCAGCTCCCCCAGGACAGTTTCCTACGAGCAGTACTTC.

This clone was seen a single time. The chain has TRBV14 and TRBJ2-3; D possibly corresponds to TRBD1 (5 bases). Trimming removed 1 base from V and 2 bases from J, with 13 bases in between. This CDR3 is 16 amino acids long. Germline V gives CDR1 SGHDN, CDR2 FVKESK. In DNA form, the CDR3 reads TGTGCCAGCAGCCAAGCGCTGGGCAGGGTCACAGATACGCAGTATTTT. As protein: CASSQALGRVTDTQYF.

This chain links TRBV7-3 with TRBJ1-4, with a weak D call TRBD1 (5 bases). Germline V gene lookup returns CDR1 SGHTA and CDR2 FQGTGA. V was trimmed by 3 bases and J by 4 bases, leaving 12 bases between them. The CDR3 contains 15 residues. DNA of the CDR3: TGTGCCAGCAGCTTGCAGGGTATCGGTAATGAAAAACTGTTTTTT. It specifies CASSLQGIGNEKLFF.

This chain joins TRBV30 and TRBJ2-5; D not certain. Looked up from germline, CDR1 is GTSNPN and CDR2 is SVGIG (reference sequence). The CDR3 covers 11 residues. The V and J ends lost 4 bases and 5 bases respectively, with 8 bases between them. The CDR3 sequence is CAWTVLETQYF. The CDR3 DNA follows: TGTGCCTGGACGGTTTTGGAGACCCAGTACTTC.

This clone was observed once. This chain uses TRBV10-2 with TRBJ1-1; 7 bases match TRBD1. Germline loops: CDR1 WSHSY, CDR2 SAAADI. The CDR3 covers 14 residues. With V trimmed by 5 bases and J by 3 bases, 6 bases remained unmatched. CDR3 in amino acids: CASSLLGQHTEAFF. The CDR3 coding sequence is TGCGCCAGCAGTCTACTGGGACAGCACACTGAAGCTTTCTTT.

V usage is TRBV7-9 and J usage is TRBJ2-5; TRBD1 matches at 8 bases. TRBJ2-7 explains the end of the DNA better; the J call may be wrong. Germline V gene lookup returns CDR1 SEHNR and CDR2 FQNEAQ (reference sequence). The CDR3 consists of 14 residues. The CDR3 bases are TGTGCCAGCAGCTTAGTTCAGGGGGCGAACGAGCAGTACTTC. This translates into CASSLVQGANEQYF.

In DNA, the CDR3 is TGCGCCAGCAGCCACCCGATGAGGGGTAACCGTCACCACCTCTATGGCTACACCTTC. It encodes CASSHPMRGNRHHLYGYTF. This chain uses TRBV4-1 with TRBJ1-2, with D maybe TRBD1 (5 bases). CDR3 length: 19 amino acids. Trimming stripped 3 bases from V and 4 bases from J, with 27 bases between. Germline assignment: CDR1 MGHRA and CDR2 YSYEKL.

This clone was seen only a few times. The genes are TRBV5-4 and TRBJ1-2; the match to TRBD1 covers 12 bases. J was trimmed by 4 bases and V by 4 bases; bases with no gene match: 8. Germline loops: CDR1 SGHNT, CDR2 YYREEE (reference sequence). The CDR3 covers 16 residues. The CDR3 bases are TGTGCCAGCAGCAAGGGACAGGGGGCCGGCAGCTATGGCTACACCTTC. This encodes CASSKGQGAGSYGYTF.

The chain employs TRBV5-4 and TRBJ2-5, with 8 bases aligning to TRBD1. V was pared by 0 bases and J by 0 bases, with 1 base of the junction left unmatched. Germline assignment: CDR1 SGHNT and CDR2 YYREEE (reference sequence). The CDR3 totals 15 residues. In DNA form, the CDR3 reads TGTGCCAGCAGCTTGGGGGACAGGTACCAAGAGACCCAGTACTTC. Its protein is CASSLGDRYQETQYF.

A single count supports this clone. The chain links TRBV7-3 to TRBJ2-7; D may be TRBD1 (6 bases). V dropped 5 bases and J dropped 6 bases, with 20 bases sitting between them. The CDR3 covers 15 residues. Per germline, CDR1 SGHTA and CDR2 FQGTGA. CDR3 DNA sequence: TGTGCCAGCAGCCCGGCCCAGGGGCCCTTCGGCGAGCAGTACTTC. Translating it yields CASSPAQGPFGEQYF.

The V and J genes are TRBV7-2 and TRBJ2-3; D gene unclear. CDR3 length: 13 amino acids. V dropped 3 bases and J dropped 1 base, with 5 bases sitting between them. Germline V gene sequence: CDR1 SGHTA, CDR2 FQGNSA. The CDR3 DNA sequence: TGTGCCAGCAGCTTCCCCGGCACAGATACGCAGTATTTT. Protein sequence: CASSFPGTDTQYF.

The CDR3 sequence is CASSVGEGFNQPQHF. CDR3 coding DNA: TGTGCCAGCAGCGTGGGCGAGGGTTTCAATCAGCCCCAGCATTTT. The V and J genes are TRBV9 and TRBJ1-5, with D unresolved. V gave up 2 bases and J gave up 3 bases, with 12 bases separating them. The CDR3 consists of 15 residues. Germline V gene lookup returns CDR1 SGDLS and CDR2 YYNGEE.

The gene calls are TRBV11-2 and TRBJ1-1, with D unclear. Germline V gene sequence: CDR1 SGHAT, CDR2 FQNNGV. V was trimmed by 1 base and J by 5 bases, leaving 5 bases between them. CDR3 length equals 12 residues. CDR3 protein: CASSLGWTEAFF. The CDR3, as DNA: TGTGCCAGCAGCTTAGGCTGGACTGAAGCTTTCTTT.

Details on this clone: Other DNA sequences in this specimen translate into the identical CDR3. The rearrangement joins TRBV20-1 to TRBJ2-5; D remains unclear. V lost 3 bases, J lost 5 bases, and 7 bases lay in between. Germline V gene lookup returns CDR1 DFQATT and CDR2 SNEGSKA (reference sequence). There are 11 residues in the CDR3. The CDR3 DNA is TGCAGTGCTAGTTTGGGGGAGACCCAGTACTTC. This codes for CSASLGETQYF.

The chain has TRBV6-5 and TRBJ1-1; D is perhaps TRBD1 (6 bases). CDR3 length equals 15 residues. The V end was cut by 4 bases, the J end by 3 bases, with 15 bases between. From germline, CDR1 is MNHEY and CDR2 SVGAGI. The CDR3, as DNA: TGTGCCAGCAGTTTACAAGGGGGTTGGGACACTGAAGCTTTCTTT. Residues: CASSLQGGWDTEAFF.

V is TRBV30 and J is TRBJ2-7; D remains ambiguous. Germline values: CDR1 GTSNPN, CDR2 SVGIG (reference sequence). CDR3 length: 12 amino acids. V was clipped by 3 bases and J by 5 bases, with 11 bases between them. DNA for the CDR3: TGTGCCTGGAGGCGTGATCCTGACGAGCAGTACTTC. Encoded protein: CAWRRDPDEQYF. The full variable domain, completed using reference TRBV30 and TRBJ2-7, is SQTIHQWPATLVQPVGSPLSLECTVEGTSNPNLYWYRQAAGRGLQLLFYSVGIGQISSEVPQNLSASRPQDRQFILSSKKLLLSDSGFYLCAWRRDPDEQYFGPGTRLTVT.